This T cell receptor beta chain was profiled in a study of blood T cell repertoires in COVID-19. The wider study: Samples of COVID-19 (acute and convalescent) were obtained from the United States, Italy and Spain.

This clone was picked up one time. Trimming removed 2 bases at V and 8 bases at J, with 12 bases between. The CDR3 covers 13 residues. Germline CDR1 reads SEHNR; CDR2 reads FQNEAQ (reference sequence). Data came from immunoSEQ multiplex PCR; TCRdb stores just in-frame clones and leaves some out. The table lists about 330,000 clones, 88% of them singletons. The sequencing sample was made of peripheral blood. This chain connects TRBV7-9 to TRBJ1-2, with D hard to call. This clonotype was obtained from a woman between 45 and 65 years old with active or convalescent COVID-19. The DNA for the CDR3 is TGTGCCAGCAGCTTAATAGGAGGGATGGGCTACACCTTC. As protein: CASSLIGGMGYTF.